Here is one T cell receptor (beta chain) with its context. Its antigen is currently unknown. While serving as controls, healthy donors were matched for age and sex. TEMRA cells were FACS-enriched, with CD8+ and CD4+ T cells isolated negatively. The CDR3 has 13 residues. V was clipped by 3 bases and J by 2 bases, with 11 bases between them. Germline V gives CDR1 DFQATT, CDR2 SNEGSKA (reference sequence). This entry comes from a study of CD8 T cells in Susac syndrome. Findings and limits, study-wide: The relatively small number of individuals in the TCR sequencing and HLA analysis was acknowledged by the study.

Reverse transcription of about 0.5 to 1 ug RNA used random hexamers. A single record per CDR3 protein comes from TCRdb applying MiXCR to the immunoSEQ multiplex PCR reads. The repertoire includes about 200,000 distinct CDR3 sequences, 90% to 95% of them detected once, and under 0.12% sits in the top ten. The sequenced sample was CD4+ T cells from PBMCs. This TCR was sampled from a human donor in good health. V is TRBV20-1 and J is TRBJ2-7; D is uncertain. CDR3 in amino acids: CSARDPRPYEQYF. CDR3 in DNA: TGCAGTGCTAGGGACCCTCGCCCCTACGAGCAGTACTTC.